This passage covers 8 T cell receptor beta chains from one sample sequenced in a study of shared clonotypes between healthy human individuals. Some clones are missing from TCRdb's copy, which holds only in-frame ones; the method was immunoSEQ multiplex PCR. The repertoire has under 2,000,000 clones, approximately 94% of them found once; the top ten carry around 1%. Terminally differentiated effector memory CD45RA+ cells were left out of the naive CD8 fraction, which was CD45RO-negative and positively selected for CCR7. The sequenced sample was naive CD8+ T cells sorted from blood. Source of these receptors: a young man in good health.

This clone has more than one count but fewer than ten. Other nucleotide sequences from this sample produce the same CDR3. The CDR3 protein is CAWSPGAYEQYF. CDR3 coding DNA: TGTGCCTGGAGCCCTGGTGCCTACGAGCAGTACTTC. The chain carries TRBV30 and TRBJ2-7; D gene unclear. Germline V gene data show CDR1 as GTSNPN and CDR2 as SVGIG (reference sequence). The CDR3 is 12 amino acids. With 3 bases removed from V and 2 bases from J, the gap between germline ends came to 8 bases.

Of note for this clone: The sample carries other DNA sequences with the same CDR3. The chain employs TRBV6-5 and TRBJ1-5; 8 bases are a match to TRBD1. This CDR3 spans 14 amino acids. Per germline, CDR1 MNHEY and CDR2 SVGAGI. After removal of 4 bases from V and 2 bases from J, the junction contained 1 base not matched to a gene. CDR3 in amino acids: CASSSTGGNQPQHF. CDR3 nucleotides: TGTGCCAGCAGTTCGACAGGGGGCAATCAGCCCCAGCATTTT.

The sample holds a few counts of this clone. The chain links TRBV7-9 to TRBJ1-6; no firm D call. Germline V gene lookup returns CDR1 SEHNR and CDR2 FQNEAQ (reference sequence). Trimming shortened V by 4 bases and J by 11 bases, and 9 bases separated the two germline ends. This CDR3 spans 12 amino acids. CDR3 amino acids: CASSSGGTPLHF. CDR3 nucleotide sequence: TGTGCCAGCAGCTCAGGAGGGACACCCCTCCACTTT.

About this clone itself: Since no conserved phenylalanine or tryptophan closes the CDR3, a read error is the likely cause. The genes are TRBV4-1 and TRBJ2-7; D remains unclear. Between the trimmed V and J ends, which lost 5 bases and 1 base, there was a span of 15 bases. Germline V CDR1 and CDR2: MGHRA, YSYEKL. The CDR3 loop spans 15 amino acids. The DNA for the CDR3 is TGCGCCAGCAGCTTAACGTCCAGCGTATCCTACGAGCAGTACCTC. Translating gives CASSLTSSVSYEQYL.

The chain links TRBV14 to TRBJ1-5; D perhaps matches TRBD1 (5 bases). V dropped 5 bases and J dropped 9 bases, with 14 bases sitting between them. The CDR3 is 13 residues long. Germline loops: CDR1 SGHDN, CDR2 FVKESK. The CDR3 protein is CASSAGTTLPQHF. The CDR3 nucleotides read TGTGCCAGCAGCGCCGGGACGACATTGCCCCAGCATTTT.

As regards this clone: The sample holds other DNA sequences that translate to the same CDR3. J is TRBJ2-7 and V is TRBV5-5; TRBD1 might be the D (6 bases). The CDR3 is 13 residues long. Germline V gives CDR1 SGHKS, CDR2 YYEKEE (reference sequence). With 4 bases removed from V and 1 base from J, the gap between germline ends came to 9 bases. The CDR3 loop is CASSPGVSYEQYF. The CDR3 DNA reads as TGTGCCAGCAGCCCAGGGGTATCCTACGAGCAGTACTTC.

The CDR3, as DNA: TGTGCCAGCAGCGCCCCATCTGGGGACAGGGTTTGGAACACTGAAGCTTTCTTT. Encoded protein: CASSAPSGDRVWNTEAFF. The V gene is TRBV7-9, the J gene TRBJ1-1; 9 bases map to TRBD1. The V and J ends lost 5 bases and 1 base, in that order; junction bases with no gene match: 14. The CDR3 covers 18 residues. Looked up from germline, CDR1 is SEHNR and CDR2 is FQNEAQ (reference sequence).

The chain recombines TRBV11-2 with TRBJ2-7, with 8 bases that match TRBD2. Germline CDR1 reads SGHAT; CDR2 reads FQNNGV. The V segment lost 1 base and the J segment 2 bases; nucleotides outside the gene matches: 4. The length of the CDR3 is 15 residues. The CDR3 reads CASSLVGGGTYEQYF. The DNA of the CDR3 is TGTGCCAGCAGCTTAGTCGGCGGGGGGACCTACGAGCAGTACTTC.